The entry below describes one T cell receptor (beta chain). The antigen remains unidentified. The germline V and J ends were trimmed by 1 base and 4 bases, with 13 bases remaining between them. Germline assignment: CDR1 LGHNA and CDR2 YNFKEQ. The CDR3 contains 15 residues. This record comes from a study of T cells in Graves' hyperthyroidism and ophthalmopathy. The TCR beta CDR3 regions underwent amplification using RNA transcripts as the source. HTBI primers were the set used in a first-round RT-PCR of the TCR CDR3. TCRdb recomputed calls from the multiplex PCR reads with MiXCR, one row per CDR3 protein. The sample yields a few hundred thousand distinct CDR3 sequences, under 60% seen once. Findings of the study overall: Among thyroid clonotypes expanded above 0.001, most also appeared in blood.

The clonotype was recovered from a woman between 18 and 29 years old with Graves' hyperthyroidism. V is TRBV4-2 and J is TRBJ1-2, with D possibly matching TRBD1 (5 bases). The sample taken for sequencing was peripheral blood or thyroid tissue (not recorded which). The CDR3 region has the DNA TGTGCCAGCAGCCAAGGTATGGCGGGGACCTATGGCTACACCTTC. Protein: CASSQGMAGTYGYTF.